The 28 T cell receptor beta chains listed next were all sequenced from one sample in a study of T cells in Graves' hyperthyroidism and ophthalmopathy (dated by TCRdb to between 2017 and 2020). Library generation was performed with multiplex PCR. TCRdb names Illumina HiSeq 2000 as the instrument used. The TCR beta CDR3 regions were amplified from RNA transcripts. The first round of RT-PCR for the TCR CDR3 was performed with the HTBI primer set and the Qiagen OneStep RT-PCR kit. The public reads were run again by TCRdb, first through fastp at Q25 and then through MiXCR, and only productive beta chains were kept. Rows with one shared CDR3 protein collapse into an entry with the most common genes and DNA. This sample lists over 650,000 distinct CDR3 sequences; roughly 45% were detected once. In total, the top ten clones hold roughly 6.5% of the sample. The source material was peripheral blood or thyroid tissue (not recorded which). The receptors derive from an adult man with Graves' disease, either hyperthyroidism or ophthalmopathy (not recorded which).

CDR3 region: CSVEDPGQGYNEKLFF. In DNA form, the CDR3 reads TGCAGCGTTGAAGATCCCGGACAGGGTTACAATGAAAAACTGTTTTTT. The V and J genes are TRBV29-1 and TRBJ1-4, with 8 bases identical to TRBD1. V shed 0 bases, J shed 5 bases, and the junction held 8 bases outside the gene matches. CDR1 SQVTM and CDR2 ANQGSEA come from the germline V gene. The CDR3 runs 16 residues. Full variable domain (outside the CDR3, taken from reference TRBV29-1 and TRBJ1-4): SAVISQKPSRDICQRGTSLTIQCQVDSQVTMMFWYRQQPGQSLTLIATANQGSEATYESGFVIDKFPISRPNLTFSTLTVSNMSPEDSSIYLCSVEDPGQGYNEKLFFGSGTQLSVL.

The rearrangement joins TRBV20-1 to TRBJ2-5; D tentatively fits TRBD1 or TRBD2 (6 bases each). V shed 4 bases and J shed 5 bases, with 20 bases lying between them. The CDR3 sequence is 15 residues long. The germline V gene has CDR1 DFQATT and CDR2 SNEGSKA (reference sequence). As DNA, the CDR3 is TGCAGTGCTAAAGGGGGGCTAGTCGCATTCGAGACCCAGTACTTC. It specifies CSAKGGLVAFETQYF.

In this sample, this clonotype turned up many times. In DNA, the CDR3 is TGTGCCAGCAGCGTAGGGGCGATTGGCACCGGGGAGCTGTTTTTT. This translates into CASSVGAIGTGELFF. The chain carries TRBV9 and TRBJ2-2; D is ambiguous. The V and J ends lost 0 bases and 4 bases respectively, with 10 bases between them. This CDR3 spans 15 amino acids. Germline loops: CDR1 SGDLS, CDR2 YYNGEE.

This clonotype was found many times. The chain recombines TRBV29-1 with TRBJ1-4, with 8 bases that match TRBD1. Germline V gene data show CDR1 as SQVTM and CDR2 as ANQGSEA. After removal of 4 bases from V and 6 bases from J, the junction contained 4 bases not matched to a gene. This CDR3 comprises 13 residues. The CDR3 protein is CSVGTGRDEKLFF. The CDR3 nucleotides read TGCAGCGTTGGGACAGGGCGGGATGAAAAACTGTTTTTT. Based on the CDR3 plus reference TRBV29-1 and TRBJ1-4, the full variable domain is SAVISQKPSRDICQRGTSLTIQCQVDSQVTMMFWYRQQPGQSLTLIATANQGSEATYESGFVIDKFPISRPNLTFSTLTVSNMSPEDSSIYLCSVGTGRDEKLFFGSGTQLSVL.

The chain is built from TRBV5-4 and TRBJ2-5; 8 bases align to TRBD2. The CDR3 is 16 residues long. Germline trimming cut 4 bases from V and 4 bases from J; bases unmatched to any gene: 12. The germline gives CDR1 SGHNT, CDR2 YYREEE (reference sequence). The DNA for the CDR3 is TGTGCCAGCAGCCTCGCCCCCGGGAGGGGAGGAGAGACCCAGTACTTC. It translates to CASSLAPGRGGETQYF.

The chain couples TRBV7-9 to TRBJ2-5; the D is unclear. This CDR3 comprises 13 residues. Trimming stripped 3 bases from V and 4 bases from J, with 9 bases between. The germline gives CDR1 SEHNR, CDR2 FQNEAQ (reference sequence). This CDR3 is CASSFGVPETQYF. The CDR3 bases are TGTGCCAGCAGCTTTGGGGTGCCAGAGACCCAGTACTTC. Using reference TRBV7-9 and TRBJ2-5 for the parts outside the CDR3, the full variable domain is DTGVSQNPRHKITKRGQNVTFRCDPISEHNRLYWYRQTLGQGPEFLTYFQNEAQLEKSRLLSDRFSAERPKGSFSTLEIQRTEQGDSAMYLCASSFGVPETQYFGPGTRLLVL.

This clonotype was recorded many times. The genes are TRBV11-3 and TRBJ1-6, with D unclear. The CDR3 loop spans 16 amino acids. V was shortened by 1 base and J by 8 bases, with 15 bases between the two germline ends. Germline assignment: CDR1 SGHNT and CDR2 YENEEA. The chain's CDR3 is CASSLGRTAAYSPLHF. The CDR3 nucleotides are TGTGCCAGCAGCTTAGGACGGACCGCAGCCTATTCACCCCTCCACTTT.

The chain combines TRBV11-3 with TRBJ1-1, with D possibly TRBD1 on 6 matching bases. CDR1 is SGHNT and CDR2 is YENEEA in the germline V gene. V was trimmed by 5 bases and J by 4 bases, leaving 17 bases between them. This CDR3 comprises 15 residues. Here the CDR3 DNA reads TGTGCCAGCAGCGGCCGCAGGGGTGGCGGCACTGAAGCTTTCTTT. As protein: CASSGRRGGGTEAFF. The variable domain in full, with the rest retrieved from reference TRBV11-3 and TRBJ1-1, is EAGVVQSPRYKIIEKKQPVAFWCNPISGHNTLYWYLQNLGQGPELLIRYENEEAVDDSQLPKDRFSAERLKGVDSTLKIQPAELGDSAVYLCASSGRRGGGTEAFFGQGTRLTVV.

The chain employs TRBV29-1 and TRBJ1-2; D is possibly TRBD1 (5 bases). Trimming took off 6 bases at V and 8 bases at J, with 16 bases between the two ends. The V gene's germline CDR1 is SQVTM and CDR2 ANQGSEA. This CDR3 region has 12 residues. The CDR3 DNA follows: TGCAGCGTCAATTCCGGGACTCTCGGCTACACCTTC. Residues: CSVNSGTLGYTF.

The chain recombines TRBV6-5 with TRBJ1-2; D uncertain. In germline, CDR1 is MNHEY, CDR2 SVGAGI. The CDR3 runs 14 residues. The V end was cut by 6 bases, the J end by 4 bases, with 15 bases between. The CDR3 sequence is CASSPLGESYGYTF. As DNA, the CDR3 is TGTGCCAGCAGCCCATTAGGCGAATCCTATGGCTACACCTTC.

This clonotype was found many times. The V gene is TRBV2, the J gene TRBJ1-5; no reliable D call. The CDR3 is 13 residues long. Between the trimmed V and J ends, which lost 6 bases and 4 bases, there was a span of 10 bases. Germline loops: CDR1 SNHLY, CDR2 FYNNEI. This CDR3 is CASSRNLNQPQHF. The CDR3 region has the DNA TGTGCCAGCAGCCGAAACCTAAATCAGCCCCAGCATTTT.

The chain is built from TRBV24-1 and TRBJ2-3; the match to TRBD2 covers 11 bases. Germline values: CDR1 KGHDR, CDR2 SFDVKD. This CDR3 contains 17 residues. With 4 bases clipped from V and 3 bases from J, the junction kept 8 bases outside the gene matches. The CDR3 bases are TGTGCCACCAGTGAGCACATAGCGGGGGGGCAGACAGATACGCAGTATTTT. It yields the protein CATSEHIAGGQTDTQYF.

As to this clonotype: A read error may be the cause here, since a much bigger clone is one base away. The V gene is TRBV29-1, the J gene TRBJ2-7, with D possibly called TRBD1 or TRBD2 (6 bases each). The CDR3 has 14 residues. The V and J ends lost 3 bases and 3 bases respectively, with 15 bases between them. Germline CDR1 SQVTM, CDR2 ANQGSEA. Written as DNA, the CDR3 is TGCAGCGTTGAGTTGGGGGGCAGACTCTACGAGCAGTACTTC. Encoded protein: CSVELGGRLYEQYF.

A remark on this clonotype: Lacking the conserved final phenylalanine or tryptophan, this CDR3 likely reflects a read error. The V gene is TRBV12-3 or TRBV12-4, the J gene TRBJ1-6, with D uncertain. Trimming took 2 bases from V and 0 from J, leaving 2 bases between them. The CDR3 runs to 14 residues. The CDR3 DNA is TGTGCCAGCAGTTTAATCTCCTATAATTCACCCCTCCACTTA. It specifies CASSLISYNSPLHL.

In its sample, this clonotype was seen a few times. This chain uses TRBV7-2 with TRBJ1-6, with 7 bases that match TRBD1. The CDR3 loop spans 18 amino acids. In germline, CDR1 is SGHTA, CDR2 FQGNSA. The V segment lost 2 bases and the J segment 4 bases; nucleotides outside the gene matches: 11. The CDR3 loop reads CASSLQGLGGGYNSPLHF. In DNA, the CDR3 is TGTGCCAGCAGCTTACAAGGGTTAGGGGGCGGTTATAATTCACCCCTCCACTTT.

V is TRBV15 and J is TRBJ1-6; weak D call: TRBD1 (5 bases). Per the germline V gene, CDR1 is LNHNV and CDR2 is YYDKDF (reference sequence). CDR3 size: 16 residues. V lost 0 bases and J lost 6, with 12 bases in between. The DNA of the CDR3 is TGTGCCACCAGCAGAGATCGGGGGGACCTTAATTCACCCCTCCACTTT. Translating gives CATSRDRGDLNSPLHF.

The CDR3 loop is CSVAGTESSYEQYF. The CDR3 DNA follows: TGCAGCGTGGCCGGGACCGAGAGCTCCTACGAGCAGTACTTC. The rearrangement links TRBV29-1 to TRBJ2-7; D tentatively fits TRBD1 or TRBD2 (5 bases each). Deletions cut 6 bases from V and 0 bases from J, with 15 bases between. CDR1 and CDR2 from the germline V gene are SQVTM and ANQGSEA. This CDR3 contains 14 residues.

Ten or more counts support this clonotype. The J gene is TRBJ1-5, the V gene TRBV7-6; no definite D call. Germline V lookup: CDR1 SGHVS, CDR2 FNYEAQ. Trimming removed 2 bases at V and 6 bases at J, with 14 bases between. The CDR3 consists of 15 residues. CDR3 in DNA: TGTGCCAGCAGCTTAACTCCCCTCCCAAGTCAGCCCCAGCATTTT. Encoded protein: CASSLTPLPSQPQHF.

The table lists this clonotype with many counts. The V call is TRBV7-9, the J call TRBJ2-7; D ambiguous. The CDR3 length is 14 residues. Germline V CDR1 and CDR2: SEHNR, FQNEAQ (reference sequence). V lost 0 bases and J lost 4, with 10 bases in between. The CDR3 DNA follows: TGTGCCAGCAGCTTAGCAGGGTTGATGTACGAGCAGTACTTC. Its translation: CASSLAGLMYEQYF.

This clonotype was found many times. CDR3 bases: TGCAGTGCTAGAAACCCATGGGACTATGGCTACACCTTC. Encoded protein: CSARNPWDYGYTF. The chain joins TRBV20-1 to TRBJ1-2; D ambiguous. Trimming took off 2 bases at V and 3 bases at J, with 10 bases between the two ends. Germline assignment: CDR1 DFQATT and CDR2 SNEGSKA (reference sequence). The CDR3 contains 13 residues.

For this clonotype: Because the CDR3's place on the DNA is in doubt, the DNA is left out and the CDR3 is given as listed by TCRdb. V gene TRBV29-1 combines with J gene TRBJ1-2; TRBD1 was called by the table and not checked on the DNA. Germline V gives CDR1 SQVTM, CDR2 ANQGSEA. The CDR3 spans 15 amino acids, including both terminal residues. The CDR3: CSAKLDRTSFYGCTF.

The chain recombines TRBV29-1 with TRBJ1-2; D is unresolved. This CDR3 has 12 residues. CDR1 is SQVTM, CDR2 ANQGSEA, per germline. The V end lost 8 bases, the J end lost 5 bases, and 15 bases lay between the germline ends. CDR3 DNA sequence: TGCAGCAGTGAAGCCTTCCAGTATGGCTACACCTTC. Translation gives CSSEAFQYGYTF.

The CDR3 region is CASSDGLVSYEQYF. The CDR3 nucleotides read TGTGCCAGCAGCGACGGACTAGTAAGCTACGAGCAGTACTTC. The V call is TRBV7-2, the J call TRBJ2-7; TRBD2 aligns across 7 bases. The CDR3 extends over 14 amino acids. The V and J ends lost 5 bases and 3 bases, in that order; junction bases with no gene match: 7. Germline CDR1 SGHTA, CDR2 FQGNSA.

This clonotype was seen only a few times. J is TRBJ1-2 and V is TRBV20-1; D is uncertain. Germline CDR1 DFQATT, CDR2 SNEGSKA (reference sequence). V shed 0 bases and J shed 1 base, with 6 bases lying between them. This CDR3 region has 13 residues. The CDR3 DNA sequence: TGCAGTGCTAGAGATGGGGTTAACTATGGCTACACCTTC. It is translated as CSARDGVNYGYTF.

The chain combines TRBV2 with TRBJ1-5; 7 bases match TRBD1. Germline CDR1 SNHLY, CDR2 FYNNEI. The CDR3 has 16 residues. With 5 bases clipped from V and 4 bases from J, the junction kept 11 bases outside the gene matches. The CDR3 DNA follows: TGTGCCAGCAGTCTCCGCAGACAGGGATGGAATCAGCCCCAGCATTTT. Translating it yields CASSLRRQGWNQPQHF. Combining the CDR3 with reference TRBV2 and TRBJ1-5 gives the whole variable domain EPEVTQTPSHQVTQMGQEVILRCVPISNHLYFYWYRQILGQKVEFLVSFYNNEISEKSEIFDDQFSVERPDGSNFTLKIRSTKLEDSAMYFCASSLRRQGWNQPQHFGDGTRLSIL.

The chain joins TRBV6-6 to TRBJ2-7; the D is unclear. Trimming pared 0 bases from V and 1 base from J, leaving 10 bases between. Germline CDR1 MNHNY, CDR2 SVGAGI (reference sequence). CDR3 length: 15 residues. The CDR3 DNA reads as TGTGCCAGCAGTTACTCCCCTGACATTTCCTACGAGCAGTACTTC. Its protein product is CASSYSPDISYEQYF.

V gene TRBV15 combines with J gene TRBJ1-1; D is perhaps TRBD1 (5 bases). V lost 3 bases and J 4 bases, leaving 12 bases between the germline ends. From germline, CDR1 is LNHNV and CDR2 YYDKDF (reference sequence). This CDR3 has 14 residues. This CDR3 reads CATSSQTQGTEAFF. As DNA, the CDR3 is TGTGCCACCAGCAGCCAGACTCAGGGCACTGAAGCTTTCTTT.

This clonotype was recorded a few times. CDR3 region: CASSETGDTQYF. CDR3 bases: TGTGCCAGCAGTGAAACCGGAGATACGCAGTATTTT. The genes are TRBV7-6 and TRBJ2-3; D unclear. The ends were cut back, 6 bases at V and 5 bases at J, with 9 bases in the middle. CDR3 length: 12 amino acids. CDR1 and CDR2 from the germline V gene are SGHVS and FNYEAQ.